Here is one TCR beta chain with its context. Its antigen is unknown. The method was immunoSEQ multiplex PCR; TCRdb's version includes in-frame clones alone and lacks a portion of them. Of around 94,000 clones in the sample, roughly nine tenths are singletons; the top ten hold 5%. The sample originates from a study of T cell responses to AZD1222 COVID-19 vaccine. Study as a whole: Second-dose groups at about 4 or about 12 weeks were pooled. The study's findings and limits: Spike-specific TCR depth and breadth grew after two AZD1222 doses. Clonal diversity may have been underestimated, and the donors were mostly white British, with more females than males.

The CDR3 totals 13 residues. V was trimmed by 0 bases and J by 4 bases, leaving 7 bases between them. Looked up from germline, CDR1 is SGHTA and CDR2 is FQGNSA. The chain employs TRBV7-2 and TRBJ2-7, with D possibly matching TRBD1 (5 bases). The source material was peripheral blood, sampled on day 0 of AZD1222 vaccination. This receptor was taken from an adult in good health. CDR3 amino acids: CASSLARQYEQYF. CDR3 bases: TGTGCCAGCAGCTTAGCGCGACAGTACGAGCAGTACTTC.